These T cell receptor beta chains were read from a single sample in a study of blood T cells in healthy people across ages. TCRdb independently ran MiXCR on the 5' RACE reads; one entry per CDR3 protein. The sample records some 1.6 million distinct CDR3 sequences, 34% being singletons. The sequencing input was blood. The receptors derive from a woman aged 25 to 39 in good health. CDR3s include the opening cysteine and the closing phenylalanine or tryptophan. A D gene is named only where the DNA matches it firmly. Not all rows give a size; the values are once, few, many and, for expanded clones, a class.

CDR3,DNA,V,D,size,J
CASSALSSGNTIYF,TGTGCCAGCAGCGCCCTTTCCTCTGGAAACACCATATATTTT,TRBV3-1,-,few,TRBJ1-3
CASSSRPGLQTDTQYF,TGTGCCAGCAGCTCTCGTCCGGGACTCCAGACAGATACGCAGTATTTT,TRBV13,-,few,TRBJ2-3
CASSLELRGLQETQYF,TGTGCCAGCAGCTTGGAACTTCGGGGGCTCCAAGAGACCCAGTACTTC,TRBV5-6,-,-,TRBJ2-5
CASSPSFQETQYF,TGTGCCAGCAGTCCTAGCTTTCAAGAGACCCAGTACTTC,TRBV2,-,-,TRBJ2-5
CSVQWDSNTGERFF,TGCAGCGTCCAATGGGACAGCAACACCGGGGAGCGGTTTTTT,TRBV29-1,TRBD1,-,TRBJ2-2
CASSTSPASGGGETQYF,TGCGCCAGCAGCACCTCGCCGGCCAGCGGGGGCGGGGAGACCCAGTACTTC,TRBV5-1,TRBD2,few,TRBJ2-5
CASSYRGTSLKAYEQYF,TGTGCCAGCAGTTACCGCGGGACTTCCCTCAAAGCCTACGAGCAGTACTTC,TRBV6-2/TRBV6-3,-,few,TRBJ2-7
CASSQADGRGSYEQYF,TGTGCCAGCAGCCAAGCGGACGGGAGGGGATCCTACGAGCAGTACTTC,TRBV4-2,TRBD2,-,TRBJ2-7
CASSLGTSVSEQYF,TGTGCCAGCAGTTTAGGGACGTCCGTCTCCGAGCAGTACTTC,TRBV6-6,-,-,TRBJ2-7
CASSEAAGFAYEQYF,TGTGCCAGCAGTGAAGCCGCAGGTTTCGCCTACGAGCAGTACTTC,TRBV6-1,-,-,TRBJ2-7
CASSLSGRGADTQYF,TGTGCCAGCAGTTTAAGCGGGCGAGGCGCAGATACGCAGTATTTT,TRBV12-3/TRBV12-4,-,few,TRBJ2-3
CATRSGRVGEQFF,TGTGCCACCCGTAGCGGGAGAGTGGGTGAGCAGTTCTTC,TRBV10-3,TRBD2,-,TRBJ2-1
CSVERDRVITEAFF,TGCAGCGTTGAGCGGGACAGAGTAATCACTGAAGCTTTCTTT,TRBV29-1,TRBD1,-,TRBJ1-1
CASSVSDRGYGYTF,TGTGCCAGCAGCGTATCGGACAGGGGGTATGGCTACACCTTC,TRBV9,TRBD1,-,TRBJ1-2
CASTMWAGRTNEAHEQYF,TGTGCCAGCACTATGTGGGCAGGGCGGACTAATGAGGCCCACGAGCAGTACTTC,TRBV2,-,few,TRBJ2-7
CAISDTSLSYEQYF,TGTGCCATCAGTGACACTAGCTTATCCTACGAGCAGTACTTC,TRBV10-3,-,many,TRBJ2-7
CASSLLGDGTRDTQYF,TGTGCCAGCAGCTTATTGGGGGATGGCACAAGAGATACGCAGTATTTT,TRBV7-6,-,few,TRBJ2-3
CASTLTSGTLISYNEQFF,TGTGCCAGCACCTTGACTAGCGGCACATTGATCTCCTACAATGAGCAGTTCTTC,TRBV6-1,TRBD2,-,TRBJ2-1
CASSADRVYSPLHF,TGCGCCAGCAGCGCGGACAGGGTTTACTCACCCCTCCACTTT,TRBV5-1,TRBD1,-,TRBJ1-6
CASSHAGPNEKLFF,TGTGCCAGCAGTCACGCAGGCCCTAATGAAAAACTGTTTTTT,TRBV6-6,-,-,TRBJ1-4
CSAGGQGSTYEQYF,TGCAGTGCTGGAGGACAGGGGTCGACCTACGAGCAGTACTTC,TRBV20-1,TRBD1,few,TRBJ2-7
CASSFQGNYGYTF,TGTGCCAGCAGCTTTCAGGGGAACTATGGCTACACCTTC,TRBV28,-,many,TRBJ1-2